The 10 T cell receptor beta chains below were found in one sample sequenced in a study of vaccination and CD4 T cells after COVID-19 (dated by TCRdb to between 2021 and 2023). The meaning of the sample's treatment or condition label: roughly ten-day PBMC culture with coronavirus spike peptide pools or control peptides (ViraFEST assay). These receptors' antigens are unknown. Preparation of the library involved PCR. Instrument on record: Illumina iSeq 100. At the Johns Hopkins FTIC core, DNA from the cultured CD4+ T cells underwent TCR sequencing with the Oncomine TCR Beta short-read assay. Using fastp trimming at Q25 and MiXCR clonotype assembly, TCRdb reanalyzed the public sequencing data and kept in-frame beta chains. CDR3 protein sequences are deduplicated, and each keeps its most common genes and DNA. For this sample the table gives fewer than 20,000 distinct CDR3 sequences, of which 50% to 60% were detected only once. Around 6.6% of the sample is taken by the ten largest.

The starting material was CD4+ T cells from blood, cultured in vitro, obtained before SARS-CoV-2 vaccination. The receptors were sampled from a human donor who had recovered from COVID-19.

This clonotype was seen more than once but under ten times. V usage is TRBV20-1 and J usage is TRBJ1-5; unclear D gene. Germline loops: CDR1 DFQATT, CDR2 SNEGSKA (reference sequence). This CDR3 spans 14 amino acids. Trimming shortened V by 4 bases and J by 4 bases, and 14 bases separated the two germline ends. CDR3 region: CSAIGPEENQPQHF. In DNA form, the CDR3 reads TGCAGTGCTATCGGGCCGGAGGAGAATCAGCCCCAGCATTTT.

Only a few counts were recorded for this clonotype. The genes are TRBV20-1 and TRBJ2-3, with 9 bases that match TRBD2. CDR1 and CDR2 from the germline V gene are DFQATT and SNEGSKA (reference sequence). The CDR3 spans 16 residues. V lost 5 bases and J lost 4; bases outside the gene matches: 13. The CDR3 coding sequence is TGCAGTGCTGGAGTCGGTGCGGGAGGGCTGGCAGATACGCAGTATTTT. Encoded protein: CSAGVGAGGLADTQYF.

J is TRBJ2-7 and V is TRBV6-1; the D call may be TRBD1 or TRBD2 (5 bases each). This CDR3 region has 15 residues. V lost 7 bases, J lost 3 bases, and 19 bases lay in between. CDR1 MNHNS and CDR2 SASEGT come from the germline V gene. For the CDR3, the DNA is TGTGCCAGCACCCCGGGGCGGTTGGGATTCTACGAGCAGTACTTC. It codes for CASTPGRLGFYEQYF.

The chain couples TRBV30 to TRBJ2-2; no firm D call. The germline V gene encodes CDR1 GTSNPN and CDR2 SVGIG (reference sequence). V lost 0 bases and J lost 11, with 13 bases in between. CDR3 length: 13 residues. The CDR3 loop is CAWSVFPNIELFF. CDR3 in DNA: TGTGCCTGGAGTGTCTTTCCAAACATCGAGCTGTTTTTT.

The chain combines TRBV20-1 with TRBJ1-2; no firm D call. The CDR3 loop spans 12 amino acids. CDR1 is DFQATT and CDR2 is SNEGSKA in the germline V gene (reference sequence). Trimming took 3 bases from V and 3 from J, leaving 8 bases between them. CDR3 protein: CSARLDHYGYTF. In DNA, the CDR3 is TGCAGTGCTAGGCTAGACCACTATGGCTACACCTTC.

V usage is TRBV20-1 and J usage is TRBJ2-5, with 10 bases lining up with TRBD2. The V and J ends lost 2 bases and 5 bases, in that order; junction bases with no gene match: 8. CDR1 and CDR2 (germline): DFQATT, SNEGSKA (reference sequence). The CDR3 is made up of 15 amino acids. The CDR3 DNA follows: TGCAGTGCTAGACCCAGCGGGAGGGCCGGGGAGACCCAGTACTTC. Translation gives CSARPSGRAGETQYF.

Only a few counts were recorded for this clonotype. The chain has TRBV25-1 and TRBJ2-5; 11 bases are shared with TRBD1. Per the germline V gene, CDR1 is MGHDK and CDR2 is SYGVNS. The CDR3 sequence is 14 residues long. V dropped 8 bases and J dropped 5; count of bases not matched to a gene: 7. CDR3 sequence (DNA): TGTGCCAGCGGCGGACAGGGGGCGTCGGAGACCCAGTACTTC. Residues: CASGGQGASETQYF.

This rearrangement joins TRBV7-6 to TRBJ2-3; 9 bases map to TRBD2. The CDR3 is 16 amino acids. V shed 1 base, J shed 2 bases, and the junction held 4 bases outside the gene matches. Germline V gene data show CDR1 as SGHVS and CDR2 as FNYEAQ. In DNA form, the CDR3 reads TGTGCCAGCAGCTTAGGGCTAGCGGGACTCACAGATACGCAGTATTTT. It is translated as CASSLGLAGLTDTQYF.

This rearrangement joins TRBV12-3 or TRBV12-4 to TRBJ1-2; D gene unclear. The CDR3 spans 14 residues. Deletions cut 1 base from V and 7 bases from J, with 13 bases between. CDR3 bases: TGTGCCAGCAGTTTAGGAACATCCCAGGCTGGCTACACCTTC. The encoded protein is CASSLGTSQAGYTF.

V gene TRBV28 combines with J gene TRBJ1-2; the match to TRBD1 covers 8 bases. Losses at the gene ends were 6 bases for V and 4 bases for J; bases not matched to a gene: 10. Germline loops: CDR1 MDHEN, CDR2 SYDVKM. The CDR3 length is 15 residues. The CDR3: CASSRGQGFGYGYTF. Written as DNA, the CDR3 is TGTGCCAGCAGCCGCGGACAGGGTTTCGGCTATGGCTACACCTTC.